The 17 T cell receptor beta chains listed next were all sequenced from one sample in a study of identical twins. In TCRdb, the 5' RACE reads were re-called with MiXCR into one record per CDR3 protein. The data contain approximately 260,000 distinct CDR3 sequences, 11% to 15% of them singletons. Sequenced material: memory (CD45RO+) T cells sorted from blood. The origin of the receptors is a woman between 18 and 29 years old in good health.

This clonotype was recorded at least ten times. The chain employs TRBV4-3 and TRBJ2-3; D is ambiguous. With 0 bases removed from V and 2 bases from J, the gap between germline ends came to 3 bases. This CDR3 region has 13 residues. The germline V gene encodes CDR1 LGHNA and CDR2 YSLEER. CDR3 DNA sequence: TGCGCCAGCAGCCAAGAATCCACAGATACGCAGTATTTT. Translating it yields CASSQESTDTQYF.

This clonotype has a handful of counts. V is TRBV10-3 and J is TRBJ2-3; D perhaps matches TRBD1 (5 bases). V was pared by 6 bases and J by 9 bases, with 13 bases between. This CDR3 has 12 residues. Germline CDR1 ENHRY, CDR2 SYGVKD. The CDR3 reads CAISGQDITQYF. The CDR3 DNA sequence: TGTGCCATCAGCGGCCAGGACATCACGCAGTATTTT.

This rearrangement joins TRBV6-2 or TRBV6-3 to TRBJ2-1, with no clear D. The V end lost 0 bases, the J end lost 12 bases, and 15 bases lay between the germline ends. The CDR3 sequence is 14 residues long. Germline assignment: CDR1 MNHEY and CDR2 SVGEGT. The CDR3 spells CASSYSPAKISQFF. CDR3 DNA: TGTGCCAGCAGTTACTCACCGGCTAAGATCTCGCAGTTCTTC.

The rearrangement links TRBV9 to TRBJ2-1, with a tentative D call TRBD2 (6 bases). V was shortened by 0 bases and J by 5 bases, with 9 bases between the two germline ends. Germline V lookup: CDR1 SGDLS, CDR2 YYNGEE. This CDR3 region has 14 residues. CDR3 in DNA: TGTGCCAGCAGCGTAGGCGGGACCAACAATGAGCAGTTCTTC. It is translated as CASSVGGTNNEQFF.

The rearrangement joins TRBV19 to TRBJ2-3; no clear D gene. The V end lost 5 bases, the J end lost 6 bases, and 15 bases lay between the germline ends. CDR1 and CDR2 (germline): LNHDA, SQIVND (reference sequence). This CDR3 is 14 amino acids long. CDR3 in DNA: TGTGCCAGTAGTCGCGCAGTTCAAGGGGATACGCAGTATTTT. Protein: CASSRAVQGDTQYF.

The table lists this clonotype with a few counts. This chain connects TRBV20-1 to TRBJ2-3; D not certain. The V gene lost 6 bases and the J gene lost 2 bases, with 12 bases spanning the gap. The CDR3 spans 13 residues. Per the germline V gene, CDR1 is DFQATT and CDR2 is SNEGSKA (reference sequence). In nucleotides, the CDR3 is TGCAGTGCCGTAGACCCTCTCACAGATACGCAGTATTTT. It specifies CSAVDPLTDTQYF.

The CDR3 sequence: CASSGLAGETQYF. For the CDR3, the DNA is TGTGCCAGCAGCGGACTAGCTGGAGAGACCCAGTACTTC. The V gene is TRBV11-1, the J gene TRBJ2-5, with 8 nucleotides matching TRBD2. This CDR3 contains 13 residues. Germline V gives CDR1 SGHAT, CDR2 FQDESV (reference sequence). Unmatched junction bases numbered 3, after V lost 5 bases and J lost 4 bases.

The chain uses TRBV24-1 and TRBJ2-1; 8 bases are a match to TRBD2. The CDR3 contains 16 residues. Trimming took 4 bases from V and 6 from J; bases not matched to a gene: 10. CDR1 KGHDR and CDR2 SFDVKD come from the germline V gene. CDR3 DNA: TGTGCCACCAGTGAGCCCGGGACTAGTGGTAGCAATGAGCAGTTCTTC. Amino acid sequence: CATSEPGTSGSNEQFF.

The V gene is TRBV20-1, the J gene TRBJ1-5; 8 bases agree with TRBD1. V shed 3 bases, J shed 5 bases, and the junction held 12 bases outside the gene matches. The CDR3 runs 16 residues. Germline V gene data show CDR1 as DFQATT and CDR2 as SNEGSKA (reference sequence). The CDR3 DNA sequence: TGCAGTGCTAGGAACTCCGGACAGGGACGGGATCAGCCCCAGCATTTT. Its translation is CSARNSGQGRDQPQHF.

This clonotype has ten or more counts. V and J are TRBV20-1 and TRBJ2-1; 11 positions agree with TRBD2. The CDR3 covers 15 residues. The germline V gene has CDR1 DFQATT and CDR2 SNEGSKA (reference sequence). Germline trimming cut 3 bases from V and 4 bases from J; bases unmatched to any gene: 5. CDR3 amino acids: CSARPGTSGYNEQFF. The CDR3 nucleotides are TGCAGTGCTAGGCCCGGGACTAGCGGTTACAATGAGCAGTTCTTC.

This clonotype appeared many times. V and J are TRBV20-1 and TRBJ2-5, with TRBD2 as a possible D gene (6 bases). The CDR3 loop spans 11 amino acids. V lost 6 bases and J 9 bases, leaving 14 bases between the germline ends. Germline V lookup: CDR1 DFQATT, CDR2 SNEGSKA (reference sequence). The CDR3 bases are TGCAGTGCGGTGACTAGTTTCGCCCAGTACTTC. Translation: CSAVTSFAQYF.

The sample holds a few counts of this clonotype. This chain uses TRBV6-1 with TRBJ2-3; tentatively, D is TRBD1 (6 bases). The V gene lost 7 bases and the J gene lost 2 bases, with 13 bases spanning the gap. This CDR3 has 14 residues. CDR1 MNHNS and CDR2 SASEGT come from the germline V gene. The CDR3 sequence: CASTDQGTTDTQYF. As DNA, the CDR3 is TGTGCCAGCACGGATCAGGGGACCACAGATACGCAGTATTTT.

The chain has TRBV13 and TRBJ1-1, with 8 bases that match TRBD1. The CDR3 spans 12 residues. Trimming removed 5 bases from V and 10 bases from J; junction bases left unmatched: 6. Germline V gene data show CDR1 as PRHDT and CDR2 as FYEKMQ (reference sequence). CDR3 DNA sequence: TGTGCCAGCAGCCGGACAGGGCTAAGAGCTTTCTTT. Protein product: CASSRTGLRAFF.

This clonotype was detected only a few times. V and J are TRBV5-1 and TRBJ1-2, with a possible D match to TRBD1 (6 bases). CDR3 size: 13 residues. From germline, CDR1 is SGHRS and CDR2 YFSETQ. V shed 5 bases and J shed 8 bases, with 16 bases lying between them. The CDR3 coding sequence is TGCGCCAGCAGGGGGGGCGCGGGACCCGGCTACACCTTC. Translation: CASRGGAGPGYTF.

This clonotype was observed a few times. This chain's CDR3 is CSVEGGGTEAFF. CDR3 DNA: TGCAGCGTTGAAGGAGGGGGCACTGAAGCTTTCTTT. The chain has TRBV29-1 and TRBJ1-1, with D maybe TRBD1 (6 bases). The CDR3 consists of 12 residues. In germline, CDR1 is SQVTM, CDR2 ANQGSEA. V dropped 1 base and J dropped 4 bases, with 7 bases sitting between them.

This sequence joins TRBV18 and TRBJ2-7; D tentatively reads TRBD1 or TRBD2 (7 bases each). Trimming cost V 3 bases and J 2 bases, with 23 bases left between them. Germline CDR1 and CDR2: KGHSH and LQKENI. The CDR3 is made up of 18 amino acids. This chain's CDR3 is CASSPISRQGGAAYEQYF. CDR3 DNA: TGTGCCAGCTCACCGATATCTAGACAGGGAGGGGCTGCCTACGAGCAGTACTTC.

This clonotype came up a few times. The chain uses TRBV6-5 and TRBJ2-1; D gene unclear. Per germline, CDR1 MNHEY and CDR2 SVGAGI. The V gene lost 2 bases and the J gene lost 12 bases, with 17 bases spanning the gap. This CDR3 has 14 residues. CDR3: CASSYGMGRYRQFF. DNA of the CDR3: TGTGCCAGCAGTTACGGTATGGGTCGTTATAGGCAGTTCTTC.